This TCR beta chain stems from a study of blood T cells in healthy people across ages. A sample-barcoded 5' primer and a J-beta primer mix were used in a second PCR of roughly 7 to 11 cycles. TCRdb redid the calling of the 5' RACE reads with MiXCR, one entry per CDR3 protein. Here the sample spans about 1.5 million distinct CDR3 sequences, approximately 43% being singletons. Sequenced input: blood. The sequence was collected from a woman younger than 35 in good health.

The CDR3 DNA is TGTGCCAGCAGCGATTGGGGCAGTGAGCAGTTCTTC. This codes for CASSDWGSEQFF. The chain employs TRBV6-6 and TRBJ2-1, with a tentative D call TRBD1 (5 bases). Trimming pared 6 bases from V and 9 bases from J, leaving 12 bases between. CDR1 is MNHNY and CDR2 is SVGAGI in the germline V gene (reference sequence). The CDR3 is 12 amino acids.